Shown below are 25 T cell receptor beta chains from a single sample sequenced in a study of blood T cell repertoires in COVID-19. The table came from immunoSEQ multiplex PCR; TCRdb's copy has only in-frame clones and leaves some out. Counted here are about 260,000 clones, roughly 83% occurring once; the ten biggest clones make up 2% to 2.5%. Material: PBMCs or T cells enriched from blood (not recorded which). The receptor source for this set is a woman aged 50 to 65 who had recovered from COVID-19.

The V gene is TRBV6-2 or TRBV6-3, the J gene TRBJ2-7, with a weak D call TRBD1 (5 bases). This CDR3 has 14 amino acids. V dropped 0 bases and J dropped 5 bases, with 11 bases sitting between them. CDR1 MNHEY and CDR2 SVGEGT come from the germline V gene. The CDR3 DNA is TGTGCCAGCAGTTACTCCCAGGGTCTCGACGAGCAGTACTTC. Translated, it gives CASSYSQGLDEQYF.

J is TRBJ1-2 and V is TRBV11-2; 9 nucleotides line up with TRBD1. V lost 4 bases to trimming and J lost 5 bases; unmatched junction nucleotides: 5. This CDR3 is built from 14 residues. CDR1 and CDR2 from the germline V gene are SGHAT and FQNNGV. In DNA, the CDR3 is TGTGCCAGCAGCTCCACAGGGGGCTGGTATGGCTACACCTTC. Protein: CASSSTGGWYGYTF.

This clone was detected only a few times. The CDR3 protein is CASSLARGGNYGYTF. The DNA of the CDR3 is TGTGCCAGCAGCTTAGCCAGGGGCGGGAACTATGGCTACACCTTC. The V gene is TRBV7-8, the J gene TRBJ1-2; possibly TRBD1 for D (6 bases). The CDR3 consists of 15 residues. Trimming left V 0 bases short and J 2 bases short, with 10 bases between. The germline V gene encodes CDR1 SGHVS and CDR2 FQNEAQ.

This chain uses TRBV15 with TRBJ1-1; D is ambiguous. Germline V lookup: CDR1 LNHNV, CDR2 YYDKDF (reference sequence). Trimming removed 5 bases at V and 4 bases at J, with 17 bases between. The CDR3 totals 15 residues. Here the CDR3 reads CATSRATGRTTEAFF. The CDR3 bases are TGTGCCACCAGCCGAGCGACGGGGAGGACCACTGAAGCTTTCTTT. Full variable domain (remainder filled in from reference TRBV15 and TRBJ1-1): DAMVIQNPRYQVTQFGKPVTLSCSQTLNHNVMYWYQQKSSQAPKLLFHYYDKDFNNEADTPDNFQSRRPNTSFCFLDIRSPGLGDTAMYLCATSRATGRTTEAFFGQGTRLTVV.

The chain joins TRBV19 to TRBJ2-3; no clear D gene. Trimming removed 6 bases at V and 2 bases at J, with 18 bases between. This CDR3 comprises 16 residues. Germline V CDR1 and CDR2: LNHDA, SQIVND (reference sequence). As DNA, the CDR3 is TGTGCCAGTAGGTCACCCCGCGGCGGCTACACAGATACGCAGTATTTT. This codes for CASRSPRGGYTDTQYF.

This clone was detected a few times. The CDR3 here is CASSRDMNEQFF. CDR3 bases: TGTGCCAGCAGCCGGGACATGAATGAGCAGTTCTTC. The chain couples TRBV13 to TRBJ2-1; TRBD1 is a possible D gene (6 bases). This CDR3 comprises 12 residues. Trimming took 5 bases from V and 7 from J, leaving 9 bases between them. Germline CDR1 PRHDT, CDR2 FYEKMQ (reference sequence). Complete variable domain (other parts from reference TRBV13 and TRBJ2-1): AAGVIQSPRHLIKEKRETATLKCYPIPRHDTVYWYQQGPGQDPQFLISFYEKMQSDKGSIPDRFSAQQFSDYHSELNMSSLELGDSALYFCASSRDMNEQFFGPGTRLTVL.

The V call is TRBV7-2, the J call TRBJ1-2; TRBD1 matches 8 bases. This CDR3 is built from 15 residues. Losses at the gene ends were 1 base for V and 4 bases for J; bases not matched to a gene: 5. The germline gives CDR1 SGHTA, CDR2 FQGNSA. In nucleotides, the CDR3 is TGTGCCAGCAGCTTAGGGGGGACAGGACGCTATGGCTACACCTTC. As protein: CASSLGGTGRYGYTF.

The V call is TRBV6-5, the J call TRBJ1-2, with D possibly being TRBD1 (5 bases). V shed 5 bases and J shed 5 bases, with 15 bases lying between them. CDR3 length: 14 residues. Germline values: CDR1 MNHEY, CDR2 SVGAGI. For the CDR3, the DNA is TGTGCCAGCAGTCCACAGGAAAATCTTTATGGCTACACCTTC. As protein: CASSPQENLYGYTF.

This clone was observed a handful of times. The chain couples TRBV29-1 to TRBJ1-2; the match to TRBD1 covers 10 bases. Losses at the gene ends were 5 bases for V and 7 bases for J; bases not matched to a gene: 4. The germline V gene encodes CDR1 SQVTM and CDR2 ANQGSEA. There are 12 residues in the CDR3. CDR3 DNA: TGCAGCGTTTTGGGACAGGGGCTTGGCTACACCTTC. It encodes CSVLGQGLGYTF.

The chain couples TRBV28 to TRBJ2-1, with 13 nucleotides matching TRBD2. Germline CDR1 and CDR2: MDHEN and SYDVKM. This CDR3 spans 15 amino acids. Trimming cost V 6 bases and J 8 bases; bases outside gene matches: 7. The CDR3 DNA follows: TGTGCCAGCAGGCACCCGGGACTAGCGGGGTATGAGCAGTTCTTC. This codes for CASRHPGLAGYEQFF.

The chain has TRBV19 and TRBJ1-6, with a possible D match to TRBD1 (5 bases). The germline CDR1 and CDR2 sequences are LNHDA and SQIVND (reference sequence). V lost 7 bases, J lost 3 bases, and 16 bases lay in between. CDR3 length: 16 amino acids. The CDR3: CASTKRGRDYNSPLHF. The CDR3 bases are TGTGCCAGTACAAAGCGGGGCAGGGACTATAATTCACCCCTCCACTTT.

The chain joins TRBV7-2 to TRBJ1-5; TRBD1 agrees at 8 bases. The ends lost 3 bases at V and 5 bases at J; junction bases unmatched: 3. Germline-derived CDR1 and CDR2 are SGHTA and FQGNSA. The CDR3 consists of 14 residues. CDR3 region: CASSFNRGYQPQHF. The CDR3 nucleotides read TGTGCCAGCAGCTTTAACAGGGGGTATCAGCCCCAGCATTTT. The variable domain in full, completed from reference TRBV7-2 and TRBJ1-5, reads GAGVSQSPSNKVTEKGKDVELRCDPISGHTALYWYRQSLGQGLEFLIYFQGNSAPDKSGLPSDRFSAERTGGSVSTLTIQRTQQEDSAVYLCASSFNRGYQPQHFGDGTRLSIL.

The CDR3 sequence is CASSLGTANTEAFF. The DNA for the CDR3 is TGTGCCAGCAGCTTGGGTACAGCAAACACTGAAGCTTTCTTT. The genes are TRBV5-6 and TRBJ1-1; D is ambiguous. CDR1 and CDR2 from the germline V gene are SGHDT and YYEEEE. The CDR3 extends over 14 amino acids. Trimming stripped 0 bases from V and 2 bases from J, with 8 bases between.

The CDR3 region is CASSTSSYEQYF. CDR3 coding DNA: TGTGCCAGTAGTACGAGCTCCTACGAGCAGTACTTC. This sequence joins TRBV19 and TRBJ2-7, with D uncertain. CDR3 length equals 12 residues. V dropped 4 bases and J dropped 0 bases, with 4 bases sitting between them. Germline V CDR1 and CDR2: LNHDA, SQIVND (reference sequence).

V and J are TRBV30 and TRBJ1-2; D remains unclear. Germline CDR1 GTSNPN, CDR2 SVGIG (reference sequence). This CDR3 has 12 amino acids. The V end was cut by 3 bases, the J end by 2 bases, with 7 bases between. CDR3 sequence reads: CAWRQRNYGYTF. The CDR3 DNA follows: TGTGCCTGGAGGCAGCGGAACTATGGCTACACCTTC.

This chain links TRBV7-2 with TRBJ1-1; D possibly corresponds to TRBD1 (6 bases). V lost 2 bases and J lost 5, with 12 bases in between. Germline values: CDR1 SGHTA, CDR2 FQGNSA. The CDR3 runs to 14 residues. Here the CDR3 DNA reads TGTGCCAGCAGCTTAAGGGAGGGGGTAACTGAAGCTTTCTTT. Protein product: CASSLREGVTEAFF.

This clone was recorded once. This chain uses TRBV9 with TRBJ1-2; 8 nucleotides align to TRBD1. After removal of 3 bases from V and 7 bases from J, the junction contained 11 bases not matched to a gene. The CDR3 consists of 15 residues. Germline V gene data show CDR1 as SGDLS and CDR2 as YYNGEE. CDR3 protein: CASSGHRGSLVGYTF. In DNA, the CDR3 is TGTGCCAGCAGCGGACACAGGGGGTCGTTGGTTGGCTACACCTTC.

This clone was observed a handful of times. The chain links TRBV5-6 to TRBJ1-1, with D possibly TRBD1 on 5 matching bases. Germline V gene data show CDR1 as SGHDT and CDR2 as YYEEEE. This CDR3 is built from 14 residues. V shed 3 bases and J shed 1 base, with 10 bases lying between them. CDR3 residues: CASSWMGRNTEAFF. As DNA, the CDR3 is TGTGCCAGCAGCTGGATGGGGCGGAACACTGAAGCTTTCTTT.

CDR3 protein: CASSPGGTGWQPQHF. DNA for the CDR3: TGTGCCAGCAGCCCGGGAGGGACAGGGTGGCAGCCCCAGCATTTT. V gene TRBV7-9 combines with J gene TRBJ1-5; 9 bases are a match to TRBD1. The CDR3 spans 15 residues. V shed 5 bases and J 7 bases; nucleotides not matched to a gene: 9. Germline-derived CDR1 and CDR2 are SEHNR and FQNEAQ (reference sequence).

The genes are TRBV6-4 and TRBJ2-3, with TRBD2 matching 10 bases. Germline values: CDR1 MRHNA, CDR2 SNTAGT. This CDR3 spans 15 amino acids. V lost 6 bases and J lost 0; bases outside the gene matches: 3. The CDR3 loop is CASRGTSVSTDTQYF. Written as DNA, the CDR3 is TGTGCCAGCAGGGGGACTAGCGTAAGCACAGATACGCAGTATTTT.

CDR3 sequence (DNA): TGTGCCAGCAGCGTAGGGGGGGGGCACAATGAGCAGTTCTTC. It encodes CASSVGGGHNEQFF. The chain joins TRBV9 to TRBJ2-1; D may be TRBD2 (7 bases). Germline V gives CDR1 SGDLS, CDR2 YYNGEE. The CDR3 sequence is 14 residues long. V lost 0 bases and J lost 5, with 9 bases in between.

The rearrangement uses TRBV28 and TRBJ2-2; 16 bases are shared with TRBD2. Unmatched junction bases numbered 9, after V lost 4 bases and J lost 7 bases. This CDR3 spans 18 amino acids. Germline lookup yields CDR1 MDHEN and CDR2 SYDVKM. The CDR3 bases are TGTGCCAGCAGTTCAGGGACTAGCGGGAGGGCCGGTATCGGGGAGCTGTTTTTT. Residues: CASSSGTSGRAGIGELFF.

V and J are TRBV6-2 or TRBV6-3 and TRBJ2-7; TRBD2 aligns across 9 bases. The V gene's germline CDR1 is MNHEY and CDR2 SVGEGT. Germline trimming cut 2 bases from V and 0 bases from J; bases unmatched to any gene: 5. This CDR3 is built from 16 residues. CDR3 bases: TGTGCCAGCAGTTACCCCGGACTAGCGAACTCCTACGAGCAGTACTTC. Its translation is CASSYPGLANSYEQYF.

The chain joins TRBV5-1 to TRBJ1-1, with D perhaps matching TRBD1 (6 bases). CDR3 size: 13 residues. Trimming stripped 7 bases from V and 2 bases from J, with 12 bases between. The germline V gene encodes CDR1 SGHRS and CDR2 YFSETQ. The CDR3 reads CASRTVVNTEAFF. The CDR3 bases are TGCGCCAGCCGGACAGTTGTTAACACTGAAGCTTTCTTT.

The DNA of the CDR3 is TGTGCCAGCAGCGCGTCGACAGGGCAGAACACTGAAGCTTTCTTT. Protein sequence: CASSASTGQNTEAFF. J is TRBJ1-1 and V is TRBV7-3; 7 bases align to TRBD1. V lost 5 bases to trimming and J lost 1 base; unmatched junction nucleotides: 7. Looked up from germline, CDR1 is SGHTA and CDR2 is FQGTGA. The CDR3 has 15 residues.